The next 11 T cell receptor beta chains were all read from a single sample in a study of T cell responses to AZD1222 COVID-19 vaccine. Clones were read by immunoSEQ multiplex PCR, and TCRdb kept only the in-frame ones, dropping some. The sample has approximately 100,000 clones, roughly 87% seen once. Here the sequenced sample was peripheral blood, taken 28 days after the second AZD1222 dose. The receptors were gathered from an adult who received the AZD1222 COVID-19 vaccine.

This chain joins TRBV2 and TRBJ1-1; possible D gene TRBD1, 5 bases. With 2 bases removed from V and 1 base from J, the gap between germline ends came to 14 bases. This CDR3 region has 16 residues. Germline-derived CDR1 and CDR2 are SNHLY and FYNNEI. The CDR3 region is CASSESEPGKNTEAFF. CDR3 bases: TGTGCCAGCAGTGAATCAGAGCCAGGGAAGAACACTGAAGCTTTCTTT. The complete variable domain, with remaining parts taken from reference TRBV2 and TRBJ1-1, reads EPEVTQTPSHQVTQMGQEVILRCVPISNHLYFYWYRQILGQKVEFLVSFYNNEISEKSEIFDDQFSVERPDGSNFTLKIRSTKLEDSAMYFCASSESEPGKNTEAFFGQGTRLTVV.

CDR3 region: CASSFSPEYGYTF. In DNA form, the CDR3 reads TGTGCCAGCAGCTTCAGTCCCGAGTATGGCTACACCTTC. V is TRBV11-2 and J is TRBJ1-2, with D uncertain. Per germline, CDR1 SGHAT and CDR2 FQNNGV. V lost 3 bases and J 5 bases, leaving 10 bases between the germline ends. The CDR3 sequence is 13 residues long.

Comments on this clone: The germline gene is not matched at one end of the junction; a read error may be the cause. This chain uses TRBV4-3 with TRBJ2-1; D unresolved. Germline V CDR1 and CDR2: LGHNA, YSLEER. The CDR3 spans 14 residues. The CDR3 protein is CASSHIDLLGGELF. The CDR3 DNA reads TGCGCCAGCAGCCATATAGACCTGCTAGGCGGTGAGCTCTTC.

This clone was observed a few times. The chain couples TRBV7-2 to TRBJ1-5; 7 bases align to TRBD1. Losses at the gene ends were 5 bases for V and 4 bases for J; bases not matched to a gene: 8. CDR1 and CDR2 from the germline V gene are SGHTA and FQGNSA. This CDR3 comprises 15 residues. The CDR3 DNA sequence: TGTGCCAGCAGCCCGGGGACAGCGAAGAATCAGCCCCAGCATTTT. Its translation: CASSPGTAKNQPQHF.

V and J are TRBV7-2 and TRBJ1-5, with D perhaps TRBD1 (5 bases). Germline CDR1 and CDR2: SGHTA and FQGNSA. The CDR3 totals 15 residues. Trimming removed 5 bases from V and 9 bases from J, with 20 bases in between. The CDR3 sequence: CASSRGDGEGWPQHF. CDR3 DNA sequence: TGTGCCAGCAGCCGTGGGGACGGGGAAGGGTGGCCCCAGCATTTT.

The V gene is TRBV19, the J gene TRBJ2-5; 9 bases are a match to TRBD1. After removal of 6 bases from V and 3 bases from J, the junction contained 2 bases not matched to a gene. Germline CDR1 is LNHDA and CDR2 is SQIVND (reference sequence). The CDR3 contains 13 residues. CDR3 nucleotides: TGTGCCAGTAGCCGGGACAGGGAAGAGACCCAGTACTTC. Its protein is CASSRDREETQYF. Full variable domain (outside the CDR3, taken from reference TRBV19 and TRBJ2-5): DGGITQSPKYLFRKEGQNVTLSCEQNLNHDAMYWYRQDPGQGLRLIYYSQIVNDFQKGDIAEGYSVSREKKESFPLTVTSAQKNPTAFYLCASSRDREETQYFGPGTRLLVL.

The chain is built from TRBV28 and TRBJ1-2; 9 positions match TRBD1. CDR1 MDHEN and CDR2 SYDVKM come from the germline V gene. CDR3 length equals 16 residues. V dropped 4 bases and J dropped 4; count of bases not matched to a gene: 10. Here the CDR3 DNA reads TGTGCCAGCAGTTCCCCCACAGGGGGCTTGATCTATGGCTACACCTTC. It yields the protein CASSSPTGGLIYGYTF.

This clone turned up a few times. This chain links TRBV19 with TRBJ1-6; D may be TRBD1 (6 bases). The CDR3 runs 15 residues. V lost 6 bases, J lost 0 bases, and 9 bases lay in between. Germline assignment: CDR1 LNHDA and CDR2 SQIVND (reference sequence). CDR3 in amino acids: CASSDRSSYNSPLHF. The CDR3 DNA follows: TGTGCCAGTAGCGACAGGAGCTCCTATAATTCACCCCTCCACTTT.

The chain has TRBV5-6 and TRBJ1-1; D not resolved. From germline, CDR1 is SGHDT and CDR2 YYEEEE. The CDR3 contains 15 residues. V lost 1 base to trimming and J lost 3 bases, with 13 bases between them. The DNA for the CDR3 is TGTGCCAGCAGCTTGTTGACACGTAAGGACACTGAAGCTTTCTTT. It specifies CASSLLTRKDTEAFF.

The gene calls are TRBV18 and TRBJ2-3; no definite D call. Germline V gene data show CDR1 as KGHSH and CDR2 as LQKENI. V was clipped by 4 bases and J by 2 bases, with 10 bases between them. The CDR3 runs to 14 residues. CDR3 nucleotide sequence: TGTGCCAGCTCACGTTTGCGAAACACAGATACGCAGTATTTT. Translated, it gives CASSRLRNTDTQYF.

The chain couples TRBV4-2 to TRBJ2-3, with D maybe TRBD2 (6 bases). V lost 3 bases and J lost 2, with 18 bases in between. The CDR3 covers 17 residues. Germline V gene sequence: CDR1 LGHNA, CDR2 YNFKEQ. The DNA of the CDR3 is TGTGCCAGCAGCCACCTGGAGGGAGCGGATTTCACAGATACGCAGTATTTT. Translation: CASSHLEGADFTDTQYF.